This T cell receptor (beta chain) came from a study of T-cell reconstitution after alpha-beta-depleted transplantation in children. Germline CDR1 KGHDR, CDR2 SFDVKD. The CDR3 is made up of 16 amino acids. Trimming left V 1 base short and J 11 bases short, with 17 bases between. This clonotype was counted at least ten times. Preparing the TCRbeta library involved the use of unique molecular identifiers. TCRdb analysed the PCR reads with MiXCR anew, one entry per CDR3 protein. The sample carries 490,000 or so distinct CDR3 sequences, around an eighth recorded once. Here the sequenced sample was PBMCs from the stem cell graft donor, taken from the stem cell graft. This sequence originates from a human donor who donated a stem cell graft to a child with combined immunodeficiency. The chain is built from TRBV24-1 and TRBJ1-6; D gene uncertain. The CDR3 spells CATSDFGGRVSTPLHF. Here the CDR3 DNA reads TGTGCCACCAGTGATTTCGGTGGCCGGGTGTCTACACCCCTCCACTTT.